The source of this TCR beta chain is a study of regulatory T cells in long-lasting Graves disease. Whole-study findings and limits: There were preferences for TRBV28, TRBJ1-2 and TRBJ2-5 in persistent disease. Study was limited to peripheral blood, excluding thyroid tissue.

Points on this clonotype: Its antigen is unknown.

V was shortened by 1 base and J by 4 bases, with 9 bases between the two germline ends. This CDR3 has 14 residues. Germline lookup yields CDR1 LNHNV and CDR2 YYDKDF (reference sequence). Arm-PCR with iRepertoire HTBI primers amplified the CDR3 regions for these TCR beta libraries. TCRdb fed the multiplex PCR reads into MiXCR, producing one record per CDR3 protein. There are about 470,000 distinct CDR3 sequences in the sample; about 22% occur only once, and roughly 6.9% lies in the top ten. Described time point: persistent/refractory GD, antithyroid drugs over 5 years with positive TRAb. TCR sequences were obtained from RNA taken from PBMCs.

The TCR was taken from a female donor with Graves disease. The sample was peripheral blood mononuclear cells (PBMCs), taken when the disease was refractory, from a patient treated with antithyroid drugs. The chain joins TRBV15 to TRBJ2-3; D is unclear. CDR3 sequence: CATSRVSIADTQYF. The CDR3 DNA reads TGTGCCACCAGCAGAGTTAGCATCGCAGATACGCAGTATTTT.